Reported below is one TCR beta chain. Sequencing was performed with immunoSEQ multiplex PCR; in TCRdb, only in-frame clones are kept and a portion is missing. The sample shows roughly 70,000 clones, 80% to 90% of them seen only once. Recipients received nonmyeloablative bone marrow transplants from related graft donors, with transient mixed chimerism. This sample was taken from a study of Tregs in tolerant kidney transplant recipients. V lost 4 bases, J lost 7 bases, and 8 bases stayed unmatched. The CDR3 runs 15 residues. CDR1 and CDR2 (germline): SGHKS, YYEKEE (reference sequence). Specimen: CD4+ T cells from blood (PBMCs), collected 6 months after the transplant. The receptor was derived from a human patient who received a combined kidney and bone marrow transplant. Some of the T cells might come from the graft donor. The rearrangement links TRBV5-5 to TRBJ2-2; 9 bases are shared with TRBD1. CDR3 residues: CASSLPGQGVGELFF. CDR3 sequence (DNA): TGTGCCAGCAGCCTACCGGGACAGGGAGTCGGGGAGCTGTTTTTT.